The rows below give T cell receptor beta chains drawn from one sample of a study of cytomegalovirus exposure and HLA in healthy donors. The repertoire was sequenced with immunoSEQ multiplex PCR; TCRdb's copy has only in-frame clones and lacks some. The profile shows some 180,000 clones, more than 75% of them singletons. The sequencing sample was made of PBMCs. The receptor set was obtained from a woman in her twenties or thirties in good health and CMV-seropositive. Each CDR3 is given with its conserved first and last residue. D genes are given only for firm matches. Part of the rows lack a size; the others show once, few, many or a class for expanded clones.

TRBV7-9	-	TRBJ1-1	-	TGTGCCAGCACCCCCCCGGGGGGGGCGCAGAACACTGAAGCTTTCTTT	CASTPPGGAQNTEAFF
TRBV27	TRBD1	TRBJ1-2	-	TGTGCCAGCAGTATAGACAGGGGTTTCACCTATGGCTACACCTTC	CASSIDRGFTYGYTF
TRBV5-6	-	TRBJ2-5	-	TGTGCCAGCAGCTTCGGACAGCAAGAGACCCAGTACTTC	CASSFGQQETQYF
TRBV2	TRBD1	TRBJ2-1	-	TGTGCCAGCAGTGAAGCATCAGGGGGTGAGCAGTTCTTC	CASSEASGGEQFF
TRBV4-2	-	TRBJ2-7	once	TGTGCCAGCAGCCAAGAATTTGTGGAGGGGACCTACTTC	CASSQEFVEGTYF
TRBV9	-	TRBJ2-7	-	TGTGCCAGCAGCGGAAACAGGGCCTCCTACGAGCAGTACTTC	CASSGNRASYEQYF
TRBV28	-	TRBJ1-1	-	TGTGCCAGCAGTTTAGGGACCCTTGGGAGGACTGAAGCTTTCTTT	CASSLGTLGRTEAFF
TRBV28	TRBD1	TRBJ2-3	-	TGTGCCAGCAGCCACCCAGGGGGCGATGGCACAGATACGCAGTATTTT	CASSHPGGDGTDTQYF
TRBV7-9	-	TRBJ2-7	-	TGTGCCAGCAGCCTCTCGGGGGACGAGCAGTACTTC	CASSLSGDEQYF
TRBV6-4	-	TRBJ2-6	-	TGTGCCAGCAGTGAAGGGACATTCCGTTCTGGGGCCAACGTCCTGACTTTC	CASSEGTFRSGANVLTF
TRBV7-2	TRBD1	TRBJ1-2	-	TGTGCCAGCAGTCGAGGACAGGGGGAGAACTATGGCTACACCTTC	CASSRGQGENYGYTF
TRBV11-3	TRBD1	TRBJ2-5	-	TGTGCCAGCAGCTCTCGGACAGGGTCTCAAGAGACCCAGTACTTC	CASSSRTGSQETQYF
TRBV7-9	TRBD1	TRBJ2-7	-	TGTGCCAGCAGCCCCATACCGGGACAGCGAAATGCCTACGAGCAGTACTTC	CASSPIPGQRNAYEQYF
TRBV9	-	TRBJ2-1	-	TGTGCCAGCAGCCCAAACGAGAATGAGCAGTTCTTC	CASSPNENEQFF
TRBV4-2	-	TRBJ2-7	-	TGTGCCAGCAGCCAAGGACAGTCGAGCTCCTACGAGCAGTACTTC	CASSQGQSSSYEQYF
TRBV5-3	TRBD1	TRBJ1-5	-	TGTGCCAGAAGCTTCTATCGGGACAGCCAAAATAGCAATCAGCCCCAGCATTTT	CARSFYRDSQNSNQPQHF
TRBV28	-	TRBJ2-7	-	TGTGCCAGCAGTTTCGGTCCGGTGGCCTACGAGCAGTACTTC	CASSFGPVAYEQYF
TRBV6-1	TRBD1	TRBJ2-5	-	TGTGCCAGCAGTGAAGCTAGACAGGGACAGACCCAGTACTTC	CASSEARQGQTQYF
TRBV4-1	-	TRBJ1-1	-	TGCGCCAGCAGCCCTGAGGGAGGGCTTGGGAACACTGAAGCTTTCTTT	CASSPEGGLGNTEAFF
TRBV6-1	TRBD2	TRBJ2-3	few	TGTGCCAGCAGCCTTAGCGGGGGAGGCACAGATACGCAGTATTTT	CASSLSGGGTDTQYF
TRBV6-6	-	TRBJ1-4	-	TGTGCCAGCAGGCCCACAGGGAAGAATGAAAAACTGTTTTTT	CASRPTGKNEKLFF
TRBV11-2	TRBD2	TRBJ2-1	-	TGTGCCAGCACCGTGGCGGGGGGCTCCTACAATGAGCAGTTCTTC	CASTVAGGSYNEQFF
TRBV7-2	TRBD2	TRBJ2-2	-	TGTGCCAGCAGCTTAGATGGGCGGGGGTCCGGGGAGCTGTTTTTT	CASSLDGRGSGELFF
TRBV2	TRBD2	TRBJ2-3	-	TGTGCCAGCAGCCTGGAGCGGGGGGGCATGTGGGCCGCGAATTTT	CASSLERGGMWAANF
TRBV4-2	TRBD1	TRBJ1-2	-	TGTGCCAGCAGCCAAGGACGACAGGGACATGGCTACACCTTC	CASSQGRQGHGYTF
TRBV10-2	-	TRBJ2-1	-	TGCGCCAGCAGTGAGTCTAGTGTCCACAATGAGCAGTTCTTC	CASSESSVHNEQFF
TRBV4-1	-	TRBJ2-5	few	TGCGCCAGCAGCCAAGCACAGGGTCAAGAGACCCAGTACTTC	CASSQAQGQETQYF
TRBV27	TRBD1	TRBJ2-5	-	TGTGCCGGCACCTCCCGGGACAGGGGGAAAGGGACCCAGTACTTC	CAGTSRDRGKGTQYF
TRBV5-6	TRBD2	TRBJ2-2	-	TGTGCCAGCAGCAGAGGACTAGCGGGAGGGACCGGGGAGCTGTTTTTT	CASSRGLAGGTGELFF
TRBV5-6	TRBD2	TRBJ2-5	-	TGTGCCAGCAGCCCTGTGCTAGCGGCAGAGACCCAGTACTTC	CASSPVLAAETQYF
TRBV28	-	TRBJ1-6	-	TGTGCCAGCAGCCCCATCGGGGTCAATTCACCCCTCCACTTT	CASSPIGVNSPLHF
TRBV5-1	TRBD2	TRBJ2-3	-	TGCGCCAGCCGTGGGACTAGCGGGGGGGTTAGCACAGATACGCAGTATTTT	CASRGTSGGVSTDTQYF
TRBV5-4	-	TRBJ2-2	-	TGTGCCAGCTCTAGCGATACCGGGGAGCTGTTTTTT	CASSSDTGELFF
TRBV5-1	TRBD1	TRBJ2-5	-	TGCGCCAGCAGCGGACAGGGGGCACGGGAGACCCAGTACTTC	CASSGQGARETQYF
TRBV28	TRBD1	TRBJ1-2	-	TGTGCCAGCAGACTCGGGACAGCCCTCAACGACTATGGCTACACCTTC	CASRLGTALNDYGYTF
TRBV14	-	TRBJ1-4	-	TGTGCCAGCAGCCGCCTGACACTCGCAACTAATGAAAAACTGTTTTTT	CASSRLTLATNEKLFF
TRBV7-2	-	TRBJ2-7	few	TGTGCCAGCAGGGCGGGACCCCCCTACGAGCAGTACTTC	CASRAGPPYEQYF
TRBV11-3	TRBD1	TRBJ1-1	-	TGTGCCAGCAGCTGGGACAGGGGGATGAACACTGAAGCTTTCTTT	CASSWDRGMNTEAFF
TRBV27	-	TRBJ2-1	-	TGTGCCAGCAGTCCCCGATGGCGGGGGCCCTCCTACAATGAGCAGTTCTTC	CASSPRWRGPSYNEQFF
TRBV2	TRBD1	TRBJ2-2	-	TGTGCCAGCAGCCGACAGGGGACGAACACCGGGGAGCTGTTTTTT	CASSRQGTNTGELFF
TRBV7-2	TRBD1	TRBJ1-6	once	TGTGCCAGCAGCTTATCAGGGGGTAATTCACCCCTCCACTTT	CASSLSGGNSPLHF
TRBV2	-	TRBJ1-5	-	TGTGCCAGCAGGGAGGGACCCGCCGGCAATCAGCCCCAGCATTTT	CASREGPAGNQPQHF
TRBV11-3	-	TRBJ2-7	-	TGTGCCAGCGGGGGGTTGTACGAGCAGTACTTC	CASGGLYEQYF
TRBV28	TRBD1	TRBJ1-2	-	TGTGCCAGCAGCCGGGGACAGGGGAGGGATGGCTACACCTTC	CASSRGQGRDGYTF
TRBV7-8	TRBD1	TRBJ2-2	-	TGTGCCAGCAATCCCGACAGGGCGAGCGCCGGGGAGCTGTTTTTT	CASNPDRASAGELFF
TRBV5-1	TRBD1	TRBJ1-6	-	TGCGCCAGCAGCTCTCAGACAGGGAAACTATCCTCACCCCTCCACTTT	CASSSQTGKLSSPLHF